This TCR beta chain was recorded in a study of CD8+CD57+ T cells in acquired aplastic anemia. Genomic DNA was employed as the template in profiling TCR beta VDJ and CDR3. TCRdb redid the calling of the reads with MiXCR, one entry per CDR3 protein. The table lists 150,000 to 200,000 distinct CDR3 sequences, 64% of them singletons. The germline gives CDR1 MNHEY, CDR2 SMNVEV (reference sequence). Trimming left V 0 bases short and J 11 bases short, with 16 bases between. The CDR3 extends over 14 amino acids. The table lists this clonotype with many counts. Its cognate antigen is unknown. Whole-study findings and limits: Common to patients and controls were roughly 30 CD8+ CDR3 sequences. Significant differences in CD8+ Simpson's diversity were not observed between patients and controls.

The rearrangement links TRBV27 to TRBJ1-1, with D perhaps matching TRBD1 (5 bases). The sequenced sample consisted of sorted CD4+, CD8+, or CD8+CD57+ T cells (not recorded which) from PBMCs. This clonotype was sampled from a human donor with severe aplastic anemia or a healthy control (not recorded which). The CDR3 reads CASSLSGTGSVAFF. CDR3 sequence (DNA): TGTGCCAGCAGTTTATCGGGGACGGGATCGGTCGCTTTCTTT.